Only a few counts were recorded for the clone carrying this T cell receptor beta chain. The antigen remains unidentified. The sample is drawn from a study of T cell responses to AZD1222 COVID-19 vaccine. This table comes from immunoSEQ multiplex PCR, and its TCRdb copy is limited to in-frame clones, with some not included. The sample lists fewer than 120,000 clones, around 80% seen once, with around 4.6% in the top ten. Study-wide points: The breadth and depth of Spike-specific TCRs increased once two AZD1222 doses had been given. Nearly half of spike-specific TCRs reportedly target variant regions that are unmutated in the B.1.351 and B.1.1.7 variants.

CDR3 length equals 17 residues. Per the germline V gene, CDR1 is SGHRS and CDR2 is YFSETQ. Trimming took off 2 bases at V and 0 bases at J, with 17 bases between the two ends. V and J are TRBV5-1 and TRBJ1-1; D remains unclear. This sequence was found in an adult in good health. Sequenced here: peripheral blood, sampled on day 0 of AZD1222 vaccination. CDR3 region: CASSFGLLGQLNTEAFF. The DNA for the CDR3 is TGCGCCAGCAGCTTCGGACTCTTAGGGCAGCTGAACACTGAAGCTTTCTTT.